Sequencing of this TCR beta chain was carried out in a study of blood T cell repertoires in COVID-19. This clone was recorded a few times. The CDR3 loop spans 14 amino acids. Trimming took 6 bases from V and 3 from J; bases not matched to a gene: 3. Germline CDR1 and CDR2: SQVTM and ANQGSEA. Per the authors' pipeline: Reference gene primer amplification gave nucleated cell count estimates. TCRdb's table, derived via immunoSEQ multiplex PCR, lists solely in-frame clones and lacks some. Clone size and the V and J calls come from that table; the DNA yielded D and trimming. The top ten hold about 15% of the sample, which has 25,000 to 35,000 clones, around 87% seen once.

The sequence came from an older man with acute or convalescent COVID-19. The material sequenced was peripheral blood. The chain carries TRBV29-1 and TRBJ2-2; 11 bases are shared with TRBD1. CDR3 sequence (DNA): TGCAGCGTGGGACAGGGGGGTCACACCGGGGAGCTGTTTTTT. Translated, it gives CSVGQGGHTGELFF.